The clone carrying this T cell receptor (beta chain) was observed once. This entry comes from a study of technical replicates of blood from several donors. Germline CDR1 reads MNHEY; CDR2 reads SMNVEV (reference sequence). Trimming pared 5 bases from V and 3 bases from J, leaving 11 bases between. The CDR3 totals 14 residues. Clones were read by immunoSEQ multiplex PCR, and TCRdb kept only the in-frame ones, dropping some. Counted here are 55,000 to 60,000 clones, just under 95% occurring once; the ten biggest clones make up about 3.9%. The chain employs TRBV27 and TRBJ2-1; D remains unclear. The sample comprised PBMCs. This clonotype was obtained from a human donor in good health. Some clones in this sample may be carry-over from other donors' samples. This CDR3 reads CASSPIAYYNEQFF. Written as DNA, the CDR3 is TGTGCCAGCAGTCCGATCGCGTACTACAATGAGCAGTTCTTC.